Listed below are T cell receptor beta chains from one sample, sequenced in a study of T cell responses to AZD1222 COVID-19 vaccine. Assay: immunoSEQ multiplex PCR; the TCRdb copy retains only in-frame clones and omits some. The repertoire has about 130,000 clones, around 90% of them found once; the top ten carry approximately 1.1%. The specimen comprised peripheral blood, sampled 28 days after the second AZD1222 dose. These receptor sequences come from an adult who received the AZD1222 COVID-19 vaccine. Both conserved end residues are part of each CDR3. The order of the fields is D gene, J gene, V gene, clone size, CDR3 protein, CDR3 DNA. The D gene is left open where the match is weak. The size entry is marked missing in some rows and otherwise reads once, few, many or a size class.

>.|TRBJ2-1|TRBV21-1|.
CASTKRWDSGPFF
TGTGCCAGCACCAAACGCTGGGATAGCGGGCCGTTCTTC
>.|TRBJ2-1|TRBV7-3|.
CASSLTGVGNEQFF
TGTGCCAGCAGCTTAACGGGAGTTGGGAATGAGCAGTTCTTC
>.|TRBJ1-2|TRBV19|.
CASSRTLPGGYGYTF
TGTGCCAGTAGTAGGACTCTCCCGGGGGGCTATGGCTACACCTTC
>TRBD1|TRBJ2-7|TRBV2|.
CASSEGNRGPYEQYF
TGTGCCAGCAGTGAAGGGAACAGGGGGCCCTACGAGCAGTACTTC
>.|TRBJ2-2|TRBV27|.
CASSLSFSSSKSGELFF
TGTGCCAGCAGCCTCTCGTTCTCTTCGTCGAAATCCGGGGAGCTGTTTTTT
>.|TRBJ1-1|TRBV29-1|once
CSVEPSNTEAFF
TGCAGCGTTGAACCATCGAACACTGAAGCTTTCTTT
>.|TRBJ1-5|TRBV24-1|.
CATSSRAKQPQHF
TGTGCCACCAGTAGCAGGGCGAAGCAGCCCCAGCATTTT
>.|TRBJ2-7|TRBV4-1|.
CASSQANRAYEQYF
TGCGCCAGCAGCCAAGCGAATCGGGCCTACGAGCAGTACTTC
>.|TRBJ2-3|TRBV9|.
CASSVLSTDTQYF
TGTGCCAGCAGCGTACTGAGCACAGATACGCAGTATTTT
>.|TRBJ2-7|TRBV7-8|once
CASSPPGSRGSYEQYF
TGTGCCAGCAGCCCTCCCGGGTCCCGGGGATCCTACGAGCAGTACTTC
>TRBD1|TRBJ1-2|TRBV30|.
CAWSPPGTGAGYGYTF
TGTGCCTGGAGTCCGCCGGGGACAGGGGCTGGCTATGGCTACACCTTC
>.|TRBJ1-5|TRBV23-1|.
CASSQSSQPQHF
TGCGCCAGCAGTCAATCGAGTCAGCCCCAGCATTTT
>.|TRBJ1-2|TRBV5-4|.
CASSLAGGGYGYTF
TGTGCCAGCAGCTTGGCGGGGGGCGGCTATGGCTACACCTTC
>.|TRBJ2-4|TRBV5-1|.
CASSSSGTSPKNIQYF
TGCGCCAGCAGCTCCTCAGGGACTTCACCCAAAAACATTCAGTACTTC
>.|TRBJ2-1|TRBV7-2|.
CASSRASSYNEQFF
TGTGCCAGCAGCAGAGCTTCCTCCTACAATGAGCAGTTCTTC
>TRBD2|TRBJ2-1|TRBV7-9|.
CASSFQREGRNEQFF
TGTGCCAGCAGCTTTCAGCGGGAGGGTCGGAATGAGCAGTTCTTC
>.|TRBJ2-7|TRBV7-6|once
CASSSWAGPSYEQYF
TGTGCCAGCAGCTCCTGGGCAGGACCCAGCTACGAGCAGTACTTC
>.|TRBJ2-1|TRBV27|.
CASSPSWGNEQFF
TGTGCCAGCAGTCCCTCATGGGGCAATGAGCAGTTCTTC
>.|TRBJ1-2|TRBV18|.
CASSPRAGQDGYTF
TGTGCCAGCTCACCAAGGGCAGGGCAGGATGGCTACACCTTC
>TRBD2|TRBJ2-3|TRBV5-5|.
CASSLTGLPNLRDGGDTQYF
TGTGCCAGCAGCTTGACGGGACTACCTAATTTAAGGGATGGCGGAGATACGCAGTATTTT
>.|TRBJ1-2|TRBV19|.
CASSIVFPLHGYTF
TGTGCCAGTAGTATAGTTTTCCCTCTCCATGGCTACACCTTC
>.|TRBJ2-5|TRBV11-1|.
CASSLDFPGETQYF
TGTGCCAGCAGCCTCGATTTTCCGGGCGAGACCCAGTACTTC
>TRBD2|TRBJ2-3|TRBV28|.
CASISSGISDTQYF
TGTGCCAGCATCAGTAGCGGGATCTCAGATACGCAGTATTTT
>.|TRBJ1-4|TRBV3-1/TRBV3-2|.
CASSPSHRVGKLFF
TGTGCCAGCAGCCCTAGTCACAGGGTTGGAAAACTGTTTTTT
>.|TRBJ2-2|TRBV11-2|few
CASSLSVALGTGELFF
TGTGCCAGCAGCTTAAGTGTAGCTTTGGGCACCGGGGAGCTGTTTTTT
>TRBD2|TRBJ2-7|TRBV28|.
CASSSSGRAPYEQYF
TGTGCCAGCAGTTCTAGCGGGAGGGCCCCCTACGAGCAGTACTTC
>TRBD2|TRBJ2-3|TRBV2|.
CASRPPSGLSTDTQYF
TGTGCCAGCAGGCCCCCTAGCGGGCTTAGCACAGATACGCAGTATTTT
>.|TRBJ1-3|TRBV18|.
CASSPPGQYSGNTIYF
TGTGCCAGCTCACCACCGGGTCAGTACTCTGGAAACACCATATATTTT
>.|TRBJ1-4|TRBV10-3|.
CAISESSGQEKLFF
TGTGCCATCAGTGAGTCGTCAGGGCAAGAAAAACTGTTTTTT
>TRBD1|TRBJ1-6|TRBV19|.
CASRTGTGESSPLHF
TGTGCCAGCCGAACGGGGACAGGGGAAAGTTCACCCCTCCACTTT
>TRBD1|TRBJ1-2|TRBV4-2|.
CASSQDKGAWGYTF
TGTGCCAGCAGCCAAGATAAGGGGGCGTGGGGCTACACCTTC
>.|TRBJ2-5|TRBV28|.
CASSNYQETQYF
TGTGCCAGCAGTAATTATCAAGAGACCCAGTACTTC